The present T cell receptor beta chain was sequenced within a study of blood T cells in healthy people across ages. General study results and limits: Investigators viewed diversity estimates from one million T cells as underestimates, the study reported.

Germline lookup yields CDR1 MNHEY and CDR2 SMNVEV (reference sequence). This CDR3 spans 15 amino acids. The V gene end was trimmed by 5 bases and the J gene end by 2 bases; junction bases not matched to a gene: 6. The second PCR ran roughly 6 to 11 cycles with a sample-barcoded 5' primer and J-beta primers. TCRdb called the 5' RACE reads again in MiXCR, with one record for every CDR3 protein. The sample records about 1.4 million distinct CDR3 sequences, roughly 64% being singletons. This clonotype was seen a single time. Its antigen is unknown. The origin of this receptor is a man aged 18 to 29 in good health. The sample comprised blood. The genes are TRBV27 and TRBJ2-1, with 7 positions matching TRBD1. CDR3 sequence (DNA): TGTGCCAGCAGTATTTTGACAGGGACCTACAATGAGCAGTTCTTC. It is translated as CASSILTGTYNEQFF.